Each of the 30 T cell receptor beta chains below was sequenced from the same sample in a study of human T cells and chemical hapten exposure. Regarding time point: patch test 3, about 24 weeks after DPC sensitization. Described treatment: therapeutic diphenylcyclopropenone sensitization with weekly scalp DPC. TCRdb reprocessed the RACE reads with MiXCR, giving one entry per CDR3 protein. The profile shows 95,000 to 150,000 distinct CDR3 sequences, 10% to 12% of them singletons. The specimen comprised whole blood, sampled in connection with sensitization to the hapten diphenylcyclopropenone (DPC). The origin of the receptors is a woman aged 45-65 years with alopecia areata. Some clones in this sample may be carry-over from other donors' samples.

This clonotype was recorded many times. The V gene is TRBV20-1, the J gene TRBJ2-3; D is unresolved. The length of the CDR3 is 14 residues. Trimming stripped 6 bases from V and 4 bases from J, with 17 bases between. Germline V lookup: CDR1 DFQATT, CDR2 SNEGSKA (reference sequence). CDR3: CSAPGLAPPDTQYF. The CDR3 coding sequence is TGCAGTGCACCCGGTCTCGCACCCCCAGATACGCAGTATTTT.

This chain links TRBV29-1 with TRBJ2-3; 9 nucleotides line up with TRBD1. Per the germline V gene, CDR1 is SQVTM and CDR2 is ANQGSEA. J gave up 4 bases and V 8 bases, and 4 bases lay outside the gene matches. The CDR3 has 12 residues. The CDR3 loop is CSSRQGADTQYF. CDR3 in DNA: TGCAGCTCGCGACAGGGGGCAGATACGCAGTATTTT.

The rearrangement uses TRBV12-3 or TRBV12-4 and TRBJ2-1; 7 bases agree with TRBD2. Losses at the gene ends were 8 bases for V and 4 bases for J; bases not matched to a gene: 11. The CDR3 runs 15 residues. The CDR3 DNA reads as TGTGCCAGCTCACCGGCTAGCGGAACTTACAATGAGCAGTTCTTC. Residues: CASSPASGTYNEQFF.

This clonotype was counted at least ten times. This rearrangement joins TRBV2 to TRBJ2-7; TRBD2 aligns across 9 bases. The CDR3 contains 15 residues. CDR1 and CDR2 from the germline V gene are SNHLY and FYNNEI. V dropped 8 bases and J dropped 0; count of bases not matched to a gene: 8. CDR3 coding DNA: TGTGCCAGCGACGGACTAGCGCGAAGCTCCTACGAGCAGTACTTC. Amino acids: CASDGLARSSYEQYF.

V usage is TRBV20-1 and J usage is TRBJ1-5; 8 bases are a match to TRBD1. With V trimmed by 0 bases and J by 1 base, 5 bases remained unmatched. This CDR3 region has 16 residues. Looked up from germline, CDR1 is DFQATT and CDR2 is SNEGSKA (reference sequence). The CDR3 region has the DNA TGCAGTGCTAGAGACCCCCGGACAGGGAGCAATCAGCCCCAGCATTTT. Translation gives CSARDPRTGSNQPQHF.

This clonotype appeared many times. The V call is TRBV7-8, the J call TRBJ1-3, with D uncertain. The CDR3 loop spans 14 amino acids. Germline CDR1 reads SGHVS; CDR2 reads FQNEAQ. V lost 0 bases and J 3 bases, leaving 6 bases between the germline ends. CDR3 protein: CASSLATDGNTIYF. The CDR3 nucleotides read TGTGCCAGCAGCTTAGCGACGGATGGAAACACCATATATTTT. The full variable domain, its missing parts supplied by reference TRBV7-8 and TRBJ1-3, is GAGVSQSPRYKVAKRGQDVALRCDPISGHVSLFWYQQALGQGPEFLTYFQNEAQLDKSGLPSDRFFAERPEGSVSTLKIQRTQQEDSAVYLCASSLATDGNTIYFGEGSWLTVV.

In this sample, this clonotype turned up a few times. The chain employs TRBV24-1 and TRBJ2-6; weak D call: TRBD2 (6 bases). Germline loops: CDR1 KGHDR, CDR2 SFDVKD. The ends were cut back, 9 bases at V and 0 bases at J, with 11 bases in the middle. The CDR3 loop spans 15 amino acids. CDR3 in DNA: TGTGCCACCGGGGACGGGGGCTCTGGGGCCAACGTCCTGACTTTC. Protein sequence: CATGDGGSGANVLTF.

Many counts were recorded for this clonotype. In DNA, the CDR3 is TGTGCCAGCAGCCAAGATCTTGGCGGGCCCACCTACAATGAGCAGTTCTTC. This gives the protein CASSQDLGGPTYNEQFF. This sequence joins TRBV4-2 and TRBJ2-1; maybe TRBD2 (5 bases). Germline V gene lookup returns CDR1 LGHNA and CDR2 YNFKEQ. V was pared by 0 bases and J by 2 bases, with 14 bases between. This CDR3 has 17 residues.

The genes are TRBV4-2 and TRBJ2-3, with D possibly TRBD2 on 5 matching bases. Germline CDR1 is LGHNA and CDR2 is YNFKEQ. This CDR3 has 14 residues. The ends were cut back, 0 bases at V and 6 bases at J, with 10 bases in the middle. CDR3 DNA: TGTGCCAGCAGCCAAGAATCTAGCCCCGATACGCAGTATTTT. It codes for CASSQESSPDTQYF.

J is TRBJ2-5 and V is TRBV29-1; 14 bases agree with TRBD2. The germline V gene encodes CDR1 SQVTM and CDR2 ANQGSEA. The CDR3 contains 15 residues. Unmatched junction bases numbered 6, after V lost 5 bases and J lost 4 bases. Here the CDR3 reads CSVMGLAGESETQYF. CDR3 nucleotides: TGCAGCGTTATGGGACTAGCGGGAGAGTCAGAGACCCAGTACTTC.

This clonotype has more than one count but fewer than ten. CDR3 coding DNA: TGTGCCAGCAGTGAACTGGAGGGAAGATATGGCTACACCTTC. As protein: CASSELEGRYGYTF. The V call is TRBV2, the J call TRBJ1-2, with D hard to call. This CDR3 region has 14 residues. Germline CDR1 SNHLY, CDR2 FYNNEI. The ends were cut back, 2 bases at V and 5 bases at J, with 12 bases in the middle.

The chain is built from TRBV20-1 and TRBJ2-7; 10 bases align to TRBD2. The CDR3 sequence is 15 residues long. The germline V gene has CDR1 DFQATT and CDR2 SNEGSKA (reference sequence). The V and J ends lost 0 bases and 3 bases, in that order; junction bases with no gene match: 5. The CDR3 reads CSARDPLAGDYEQYF. CDR3 nucleotides: TGCAGTGCTAGAGATCCCCTAGCGGGGGACTACGAGCAGTACTTC.

The DNA for the CDR3 is TGTGCCTGTACCGTGGCTGGGGGGGGACCTGAAGCTTTCTTT. Translation gives CACTVAGGGPEAFF. The chain combines TRBV28 with TRBJ1-1, with D perhaps TRBD1 (5 bases). The CDR3 is made up of 14 amino acids. The germline V and J ends were trimmed by 11 bases and 6 bases, with 22 bases remaining between them. Germline assignment: CDR1 MDHEN and CDR2 SYDVKM.

This clonotype was seen many times. The J gene is TRBJ2-3, the V gene TRBV10-3; the D gene could be TRBD1 or TRBD2 (5 bases each). The CDR3 totals 15 residues. With 2 bases removed from V and 4 bases from J, the gap between germline ends came to 13 bases. Germline assignment: CDR1 ENHRY and CDR2 SYGVKD. The CDR3 sequence: CAISEGAGLPDTQYF. CDR3 DNA sequence: TGTGCCATCAGTGAGGGGGCCGGACTGCCAGATACGCAGTATTTT.

This clonotype was seen a handful of times. V usage is TRBV12-3 or TRBV12-4 and J usage is TRBJ2-7; D gene ambiguous. The CDR3 runs 14 residues. The V and J ends lost 7 bases and 6 bases respectively, with 19 bases between them. Written as DNA, the CDR3 is TGTGCCAGCACCTCCCCGGGCTACGCAGGCGAGCAGTACTTC. Translation gives CASTSPGYAGEQYF.

The chain links TRBV9 to TRBJ1-6; no definite D call. Germline V gives CDR1 SGDLS, CDR2 YYNGEE. This CDR3 spans 15 amino acids. The V and J ends lost 3 bases and 9 bases respectively, with 16 bases between them. The CDR3 here is CASSAHTERSSPLHF. CDR3 in DNA: TGTGCCAGCAGCGCCCATACGGAGAGGAGTTCACCCCTCCACTTT.

The chain links TRBV18 to TRBJ2-1; 12 bases fit TRBD2. Germline CDR1 KGHSH, CDR2 LQKENI. Unmatched junction bases numbered 3, after V lost 6 bases and J lost 6 bases. There are 14 residues in the CDR3. CDR3 amino acids: CASSLAGGRNEQFF. The CDR3 DNA sequence: TGTGCCAGCTCCCTAGCGGGAGGGCGCAATGAGCAGTTCTTC.

This clonotype was observed a handful of times. The gene calls are TRBV6-2 or TRBV6-3 and TRBJ1-1; D unresolved. The germline V gene has CDR1 MNHEY and CDR2 SVGEGT. The V and J ends lost 7 bases and 3 bases respectively, with 12 bases between them. This CDR3 is 13 amino acids long. For the CDR3, the DNA is TGTGCCAGCAATTTTGGCTGGGACACTGAAGCTTTCTTT. Amino acids: CASNFGWDTEAFF.

The gene calls are TRBV1 and TRBJ1-1; TRBD1 is the table's D call and was not checked against the DNA. TRBV1 has pseudogene status. The CDR3 runs 14 residues. The DNA of the CDR3 is TGCACCAGCAGATCGACAGGGGAAGGCACTGAAGCTTTCTTT. Residues: CTSRSTGEGTEAFF.

The chain employs TRBV6-5 and TRBJ2-2; D is possibly TRBD1 (6 bases). From germline, CDR1 is MNHEY and CDR2 SVGAGI. The V end lost 1 base, the J end lost 2 bases, and 11 bases lay between the germline ends. The CDR3 is 16 amino acids. CDR3 in amino acids: CASSYYRDTNTGELFF. CDR3 nucleotides: TGTGCCAGCAGTTACTACCGGGACACCAACACCGGGGAGCTGTTTTTT.

V gene TRBV6-5 combines with J gene TRBJ1-1, with 7 bases matching TRBD1. Germline loops: CDR1 MNHEY, CDR2 SVGAGI. V was pared by 6 bases and J by 11 bases, with 6 bases of the junction left unmatched. The length of the CDR3 is 11 residues. This chain's CDR3 is CASRQTGNAFF. In DNA, the CDR3 is TGTGCCAGCAGGCAGACAGGGAATGCTTTCTTT.

In this sample, this clonotype turned up a few times. The rearrangement uses TRBV5-1 and TRBJ1-2, with unresolved D. Trimming pared 4 bases from V and 6 bases from J, leaving 10 bases between. The CDR3 is 12 amino acids. Germline V gene data show CDR1 as SGHRS and CDR2 as YFSETQ. CDR3 loop: CASSPEGNGYTF. The CDR3 coding sequence is TGCGCCAGCAGCCCAGAAGGAAATGGCTACACCTTC.

The chain is built from TRBV7-2 and TRBJ1-3; D is unresolved. Germline V gives CDR1 SGHTA, CDR2 FQGNSA. Trimming stripped 4 bases from V and 3 bases from J, with 19 bases between. The CDR3 consists of 17 residues. The CDR3 protein is CASSYNRIGGFGNTIYF. CDR3 DNA: TGTGCCAGCAGCTACAACCGGATTGGCGGTTTTGGAAACACCATATATTTT.

This sequence joins TRBV7-2 and TRBJ2-1, with 10 bases identical to TRBD2. Germline CDR1 and CDR2: SGHTA and FQGNSA. This CDR3 is built from 16 residues. V dropped 4 bases and J dropped 3; count of bases not matched to a gene: 6. DNA for the CDR3: TGTGCCAGCAGCTCCCCTAGCGGGGGCCTCTACAATGAGCAGTTCTTC. As protein: CASSSPSGGLYNEQFF.

In this sample, this clonotype turned up many times. J is TRBJ1-1 and V is TRBV6-1; 7 bases align to TRBD1. The CDR3 runs 14 residues. V lost 5 bases to trimming and J lost 1 base; unmatched junction nucleotides: 4. Germline V gene sequence: CDR1 MNHNS, CDR2 SASEGT. The CDR3 protein is CASSPRQGNTEAFF. The CDR3 DNA follows: TGTGCCAGCAGTCCCCGACAGGGGAACACTGAAGCTTTCTTT.

This chain uses TRBV20-1 with TRBJ2-7; D is undetermined. Between the trimmed V and J ends, which lost 1 base and 0 bases, there was a span of 16 bases. Germline V gene data show CDR1 as DFQATT and CDR2 as SNEGSKA (reference sequence). CDR3 size: 16 residues. CDR3 residues: CSARGPETPLSYEQYF. The CDR3 DNA is TGCAGTGCTAGAGGTCCCGAGACCCCACTCTCCTACGAGCAGTACTTC.

This clonotype was seen ten or more times. This chain links TRBV7-2 with TRBJ2-1, with TRBD1 as a possible D gene (5 bases). The germline V gene encodes CDR1 SGHTA and CDR2 FQGNSA. This CDR3 comprises 14 residues. Trimming stripped 2 bases from V and 7 bases from J, with 12 bases between. The CDR3 sequence: CASSLPFSGNEQFF. In DNA form, the CDR3 reads TGTGCCAGCAGCTTACCCTTCTCAGGGAATGAGCAGTTCTTC.

This clonotype was detected many times. This chain uses TRBV11-2 with TRBJ2-4; D not certain. Germline loops: CDR1 SGHAT, CDR2 FQNNGV. This CDR3 contains 16 residues. Deletions cut 0 bases from V and 6 bases from J, with 15 bases between. The CDR3 here is CASSLDIWAMSNIQYF. Written as DNA, the CDR3 is TGTGCCAGCAGCTTAGATATCTGGGCCATGTCAAACATTCAGTACTTC.

The chain links TRBV20-1 to TRBJ1-3; 11 positions agree with TRBD1. The CDR3 contains 19 residues. Trimming cost V 3 bases and J 0 bases; bases outside gene matches: 13. The germline CDR1 and CDR2 sequences are DFQATT and SNEGSKA (reference sequence). The CDR3 DNA reads TGCAGTGCTAGTGAAGGACAGGGGGCTGATAAAAGCTCTGGAAACACCATATATTTT. Translating gives CSASEGQGADKSSGNTIYF.

This clonotype occurred many times. This rearrangement joins TRBV14 to TRBJ2-3, with D possibly being TRBD2 (5 bases). CDR3 size: 15 residues. Germline CDR1 and CDR2: SGHDN and FVKESK. Deletions cut 1 base from V and 5 bases from J, with 13 bases between. The CDR3 sequence is CASSQGRRSIDTQYF. DNA for the CDR3: TGTGCCAGCAGCCAAGGGAGGCGTTCAATAGATACGCAGTATTTT. Combining the CDR3 with reference TRBV14 and TRBJ2-3 gives the whole variable domain EAGVTQFPSHSVIEKGQTVTLRCDPISGHDNLYWYRRVMGKEIKFLLHFVKESKQDESGMPNNRFLAERTGGTYSTLKVQPAELEDSGVYFCASSQGRRSIDTQYFGPGTRLTVL.